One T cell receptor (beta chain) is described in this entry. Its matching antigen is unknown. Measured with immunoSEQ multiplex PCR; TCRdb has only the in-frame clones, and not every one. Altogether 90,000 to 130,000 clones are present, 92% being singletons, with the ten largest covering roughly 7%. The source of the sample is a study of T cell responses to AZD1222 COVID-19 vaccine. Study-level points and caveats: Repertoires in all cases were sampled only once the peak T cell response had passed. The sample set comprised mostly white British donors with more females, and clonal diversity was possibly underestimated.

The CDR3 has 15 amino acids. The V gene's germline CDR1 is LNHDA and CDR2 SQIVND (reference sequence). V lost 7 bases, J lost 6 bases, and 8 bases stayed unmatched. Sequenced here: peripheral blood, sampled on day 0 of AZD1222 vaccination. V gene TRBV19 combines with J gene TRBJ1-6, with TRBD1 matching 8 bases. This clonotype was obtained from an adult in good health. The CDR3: CASKEWDRSNSPLHF. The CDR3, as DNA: TGTGCCAGTAAGGAATGGGACAGGAGTAATTCACCCCTCCACTTT.